This T cell receptor beta chain appears in the sequencing data of a study of cytomegalovirus exposure and HLA in healthy donors. Study overall: The 500 to 750 first-cohort repertoires and the 100 to 150 validation repertoires shared the same platform, a later analysis reported.

The donors were members of the validation cohort, which comprised 120 subjects and was separate from the first cohort of fewer than 700 subjects. General study points: The listing of 150 to 200 TCR beta chains classed them as cytomegalovirus-associated. Reports indicated that the classifier achieved high specificity and sensitivity in diagnosing cytomegalovirus status.

Sequenced by immunoSEQ multiplex PCR; TCRdb stores in-frame clones only, minus some. Of under 150,000 clones listed, about 91% are singletons. The CDR3 is 14 residues long. The germline CDR1 and CDR2 sequences are SGHDN and FVKESK. The V end lost 0 bases, the J end lost 4 bases, and 7 bases lay between the germline ends. On this clone itself: What it binds is unknown.

The rearrangement uses TRBV14 and TRBJ1-3, with D uncertain. Sequences were obtained from PBMCs. The source is a woman aged 18-29 years in good health and CMV-seropositive. The CDR3 DNA reads as TGTGCCAGCAGCCAAGATACGACAGGAAACACCATATATTTT. Residues: CASSQDTTGNTIYF.